Here is one T cell receptor beta chain with its context. The sample comes from a study of cytomegalovirus exposure and HLA in healthy donors. V lost 3 bases to trimming and J lost 1 base, with 9 bases between them. CDR1 SGHNT and CDR2 YENEEA come from the germline V gene. This CDR3 is 15 amino acids long. 13 Jbeta primers and 60 Vbeta primers were used for the PCR. Profiling relied on immunoSEQ multiplex PCR, and the TCRdb table lists in-frame clones only, not all of them. The table records more than 85,000 clones, under 80% of them present only once. Sequencing used PBMCs. J is TRBJ2-2 and V is TRBV11-3; possibly TRBD2 for D (5 bases). The TCR originated in a woman in her 50s in good health and CMV-seropositive. The CDR3 reads CASSFGGLNTGELFF. CDR3 sequence (DNA): TGTGCCAGCAGCTTTGGCGGGCTGAACACCGGGGAGCTGTTTTTT.